This passage covers 14 T cell receptor beta chains from one sample sequenced in a study of blood T cell repertoires in COVID-19 (dated by TCRdb to 2018 to 2021). Receptor libraries were prepared by the immunoSEQ multiplex PCR assay. The source is immuneACCESS, and TCRdb retained only in-frame sequences with V and J called. Part of the clones is not carried over; for the studies checked, unresolved V genes explain less than half of this, and the remainder is unexplained. The sample yields under 200,000 clones; roughly 84% were counted once. The ten largest clones add up to roughly 5% of the sample. The source material was peripheral blood. Receptor source: a woman aged 50 to 60 with COVID-19, enrolled during active disease.

V is TRBV7-3 and J is TRBJ2-1; 8 bases match TRBD2. The junction had 1 base not matched to a gene; V was cut back by 4 bases and J by 8 bases. CDR1 and CDR2 from the germline V gene are SGHTA and FQGTGA. This CDR3 has 12 amino acids. The CDR3 DNA reads as TGTGCCAGCAGCTCGCGGGGGGATGAGCAGTTCTTC. It specifies CASSSRGDEQFF.

The rearrangement links TRBV14 to TRBJ1-1, with D possibly matching TRBD1 (5 bases). The germline V gene encodes CDR1 SGHDN and CDR2 FVKESK. The V end lost 5 bases, the J end lost 6 bases, and 13 bases lay between the germline ends. The CDR3 runs 13 residues. This chain's CDR3 is CASSNGADAEAFF. The CDR3 DNA is TGTGCCAGCAGCAATGGGGCAGACGCTGAAGCTTTCTTT.

The V call is TRBV11-2, the J call TRBJ2-3; 12 bases agree with TRBD2. J lost 0 bases, V lost 0 bases, and 10 bases had no gene match. Germline V gene lookup returns CDR1 SGHAT and CDR2 FQNNGV. The CDR3 covers 20 residues. DNA of the CDR3: TGTGCCAGCAGCTTAGATGGGCTAGCGGGGGGGCCGAAGAGCACAGATACGCAGTATTTT. Its translation is CASSLDGLAGGPKSTDTQYF.

V gene TRBV4-2 combines with J gene TRBJ2-5; 11 nucleotides agree with TRBD2. Per the germline V gene, CDR1 is LGHNA and CDR2 is YNFKEQ. Trimming took 1 base from V and 5 from J; bases not matched to a gene: 9. The CDR3 loop spans 17 amino acids. DNA of the CDR3: TGTGCCAGCAGCCAAGCCCTTAGCGGGGGGGAAGGTGAGACCCAGTACTTC. Translating it yields CASSQALSGGEGETQYF.

The chain combines TRBV13 with TRBJ2-2; a weak D match, TRBD2 (7 bases). V lost 6 bases and J lost 4, with 21 bases in between. This CDR3 is built from 17 residues. Germline values: CDR1 PRHDT, CDR2 FYEKMQ (reference sequence). The chain's CDR3 is CASSLSVGGLLTGELFF. CDR3 DNA sequence: TGTGCCAGCAGTCTCTCGGTGGGGGGGCTCCTCACCGGGGAGCTGTTTTTT.

This rearrangement joins TRBV2 to TRBJ1-2; 8 bases are shared with TRBD1. Germline V gene lookup returns CDR1 SNHLY and CDR2 FYNNEI. The CDR3 runs 14 residues. V trimming: 1 base; J trimming: 3 bases; junction bases outside the gene matches: 1. Written as DNA, the CDR3 is TGTGCCAGCAGTGAAGAGGGACAGGACTATGGCTACACCTTC. Residues: CASSEEGQDYGYTF.

The V and J genes are TRBV6-5 and TRBJ2-7, with D perhaps matching TRBD1 (5 bases). V was clipped by 6 bases and J by 0 bases, with 9 bases between them. The CDR3 spans 13 residues. Germline V gene lookup returns CDR1 MNHEY and CDR2 SVGAGI. The CDR3 loop is CASREDNSYEQYF. In DNA form, the CDR3 reads TGTGCCAGCAGAGAGGACAACTCCTACGAGCAGTACTTC.

There are a few counts of this clone. The chain joins TRBV7-2 to TRBJ1-2, with TRBD1 matching over 8 bases. CDR1 is SGHTA and CDR2 is FQGNSA in the germline V gene. The junction had 7 bases not matched to a gene; V was cut back by 5 bases and J by 8 bases. The CDR3 runs 13 residues. CDR3 DNA sequence: TGTGCCAGCAGCGACGAACAGGGGGGCGGCTACACCTTC. It yields the protein CASSDEQGGGYTF.

This clone was recorded only once. V usage is TRBV3-1 (or the pseudogene TRBV3-2) and J usage is TRBJ2-1, with 9 bases matching TRBD2. The CDR3 runs 16 residues. V shed 4 bases and J 4 bases; nucleotides not matched to a gene: 8. Germline CDR1 is LGHDT and CDR2 is YNNKEL (reference sequence). DNA for the CDR3: TGTGCCAGCAGCCCCTCGGGACTAGCACAATACAATGAGCAGTTCTTC. The encoded protein is CASSPSGLAQYNEQFF.

The chain combines TRBV6-6 with TRBJ1-4; 11 bases are shared with TRBD1. CDR1 MNHNY and CDR2 SVGAGI come from the germline V gene (reference sequence). This CDR3 region has 13 residues. Unmatched junction bases numbered 3, after V lost 9 bases and J lost 6 bases. CDR3 DNA sequence: TGTGCCAGTTCGGGACAGGGGGATGAAAAACTGTTTTTT. Its protein product is CASSGQGDEKLFF.

The chain uses TRBV11-2 and TRBJ1-4; 12 nucleotides match TRBD1. Looked up from germline, CDR1 is SGHAT and CDR2 is FQNNGV. This CDR3 is 15 amino acids long. The junction had 6 bases not matched to a gene; V was cut back by 5 bases and J by 8 bases. CDR3 nucleotides: TGTGCCAGCAGCCCCCAGGGGACAGGGGGCGAAAAACTGTTTTTT. Protein sequence: CASSPQGTGGEKLFF.

The chain employs TRBV6-6 and TRBJ1-1; D is possibly TRBD1 (6 bases). The CDR3 is 13 residues long. The ends were cut back, 6 bases at V and 7 bases at J, with 15 bases in the middle. Germline CDR1 and CDR2: MNHNY and SVGAGI (reference sequence). CDR3 nucleotide sequence: TGTGCCAGCAGCAGGGGAGGGCAAATTGAAGCTTTCTTT. Translated, it gives CASSRGGQIEAFF.

The chain combines TRBV7-9 with TRBJ2-1; 11 positions match TRBD2. The CDR3 consists of 16 residues. The J segment lost 3 bases and the V segment lost 4 bases, leaving 5 bases of the junction unmatched. Germline V gene lookup returns CDR1 SEHNR and CDR2 FQNEAQ (reference sequence). In nucleotides, the CDR3 is TGTGCCAGCAGCTCCACCGGGACTAGCGGCTACAATGAGCAGTTCTTC. Amino acids: CASSSTGTSGYNEQFF. The whole variable domain, filled in from reference TRBV7-9 and TRBJ2-1, reads DTGVSQNPRHKITKRGQNVTFRCDPISEHNRLYWYRQTLGQGPEFLTYFQNEAQLEKSRLLSDRFSAERPKGSFSTLEIQRTEQGDSAMYLCASSSTGTSGYNEQFFGPGTRLTVL.

The chain links TRBV19 to TRBJ2-2; TRBD1 might be the D (5 bases). This CDR3 contains 14 residues. V was cut by 3 bases and J by 4 bases, with 9 bases left in between. Germline V gene sequence: CDR1 LNHDA, CDR2 SQIVND (reference sequence). The CDR3 loop is CASSMDTLTGELFF. The CDR3 region has the DNA TGTGCCAGTAGTATGGACACACTCACCGGGGAGCTGTTTTTT.